Listed below are T cell receptor beta chains from one sample, sequenced in a study of blood T cell repertoires in COVID-19. Profiling relied on immunoSEQ multiplex PCR, and the TCRdb table lists in-frame clones only, not all of them. This table holds 60,000 to 65,000 clones, roughly two thirds found once. The sample comprised peripheral blood. The receptors were gathered from a woman in her seventies with COVID-19, enrolled during active disease. Both conserved end residues are part of each CDR3. Each record gives: CDR3 length, D gene, V gene, clone size, J gene, CDR3 protein, CDR3 DNA. D genes are given only for firm matches. Not every row has a clone size; where given, it reads once, few, many or a size class.

>15|TRBD1|TRBV6-1|-|TRBJ2-7
CASSVARDRGGEQYF
TGTGCCAGCAGTGTAGCCCGGGACAGGGGAGGCGAGCAGTACTTC
>13|-|TRBV7-3|-|TRBJ1-2
CASSLTGGVGYTF
TGTGCCAGCAGCTTAACCGGGGGGGTTGGCTACACCTTC
>13|-|TRBV19|few|TRBJ2-1
CASSMVGPGEQFF
TGTGCCAGTAGTATGGTTGGCCCCGGGGAGCAGTTCTTC
>14|-|TRBV11-2|-|TRBJ2-2
CASSSDSFTGELFF
TGTGCCAGCAGCTCCGATAGCTTCACCGGGGAGCTGTTTTTT
>14|TRBD1|TRBV29-1|-|TRBJ1-1
CSVEGTGRNTEAFF
TGCAGCGTTGAAGGGACAGGGAGGAACACTGAAGCTTTCTTT
>16|-|TRBV4-3|-|TRBJ1-2
CASSQDGRAVNYGYTF
TGCGCCAGCAGCCAAGATGGGCGGGCGGTAAACTATGGCTACACCTTC
>15|-|TRBV11-1|-|TRBJ2-5
CASSLAEGTWETQYF
TGTGCCAGCAGCTTAGCGGAGGGGACGTGGGAGACCCAGTACTTC